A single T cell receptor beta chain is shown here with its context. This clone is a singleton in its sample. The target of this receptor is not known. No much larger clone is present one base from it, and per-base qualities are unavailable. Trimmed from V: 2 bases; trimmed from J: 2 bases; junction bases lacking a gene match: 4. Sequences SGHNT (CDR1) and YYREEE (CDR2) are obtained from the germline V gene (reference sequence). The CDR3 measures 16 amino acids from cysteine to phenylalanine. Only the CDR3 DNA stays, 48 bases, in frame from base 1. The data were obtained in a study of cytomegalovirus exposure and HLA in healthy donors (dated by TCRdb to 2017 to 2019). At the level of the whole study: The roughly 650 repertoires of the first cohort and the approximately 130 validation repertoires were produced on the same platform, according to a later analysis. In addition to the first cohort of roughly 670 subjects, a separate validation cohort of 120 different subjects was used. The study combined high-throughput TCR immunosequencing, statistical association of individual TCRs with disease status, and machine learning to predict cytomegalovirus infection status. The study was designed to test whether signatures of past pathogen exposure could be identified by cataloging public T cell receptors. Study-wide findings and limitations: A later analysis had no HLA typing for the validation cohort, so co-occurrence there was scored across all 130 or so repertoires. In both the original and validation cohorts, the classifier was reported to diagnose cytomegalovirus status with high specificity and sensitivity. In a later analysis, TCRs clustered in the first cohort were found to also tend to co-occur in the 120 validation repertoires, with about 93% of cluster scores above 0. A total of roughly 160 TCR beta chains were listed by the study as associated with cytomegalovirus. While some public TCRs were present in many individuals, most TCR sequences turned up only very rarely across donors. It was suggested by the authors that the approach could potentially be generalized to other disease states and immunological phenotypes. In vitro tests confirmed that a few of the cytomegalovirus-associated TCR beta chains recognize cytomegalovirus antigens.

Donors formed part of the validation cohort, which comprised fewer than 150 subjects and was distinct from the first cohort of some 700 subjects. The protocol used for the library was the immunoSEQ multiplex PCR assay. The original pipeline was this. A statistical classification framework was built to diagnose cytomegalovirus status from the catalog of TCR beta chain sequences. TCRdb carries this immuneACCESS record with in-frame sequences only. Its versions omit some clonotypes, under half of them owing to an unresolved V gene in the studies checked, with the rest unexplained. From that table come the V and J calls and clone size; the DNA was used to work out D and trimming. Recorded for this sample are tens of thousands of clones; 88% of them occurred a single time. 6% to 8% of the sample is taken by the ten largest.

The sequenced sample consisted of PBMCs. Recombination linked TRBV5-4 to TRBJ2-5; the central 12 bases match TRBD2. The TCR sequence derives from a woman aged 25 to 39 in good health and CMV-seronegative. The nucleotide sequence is TGTGCCAGCAGCTTCCCTAGCGGGAGGGATCAAGAGACCCAGTACTTC. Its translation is CASSFPSGRDQETQYF.